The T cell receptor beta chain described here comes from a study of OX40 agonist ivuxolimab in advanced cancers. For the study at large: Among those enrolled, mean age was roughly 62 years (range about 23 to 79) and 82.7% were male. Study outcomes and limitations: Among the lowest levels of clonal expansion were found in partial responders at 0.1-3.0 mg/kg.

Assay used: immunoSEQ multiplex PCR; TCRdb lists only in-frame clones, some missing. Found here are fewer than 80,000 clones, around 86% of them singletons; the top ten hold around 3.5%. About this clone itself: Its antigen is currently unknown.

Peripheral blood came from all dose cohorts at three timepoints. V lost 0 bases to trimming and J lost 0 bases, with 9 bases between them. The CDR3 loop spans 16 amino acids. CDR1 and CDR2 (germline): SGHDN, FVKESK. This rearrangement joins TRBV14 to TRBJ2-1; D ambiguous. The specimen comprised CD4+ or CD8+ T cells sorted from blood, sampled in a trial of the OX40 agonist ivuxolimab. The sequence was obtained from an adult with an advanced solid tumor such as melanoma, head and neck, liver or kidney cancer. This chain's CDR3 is CASSQEARPSYNEQFF. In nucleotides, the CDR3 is TGTGCCAGCAGCCAAGAGGCACGCCCCTCCTACAATGAGCAGTTCTTC.